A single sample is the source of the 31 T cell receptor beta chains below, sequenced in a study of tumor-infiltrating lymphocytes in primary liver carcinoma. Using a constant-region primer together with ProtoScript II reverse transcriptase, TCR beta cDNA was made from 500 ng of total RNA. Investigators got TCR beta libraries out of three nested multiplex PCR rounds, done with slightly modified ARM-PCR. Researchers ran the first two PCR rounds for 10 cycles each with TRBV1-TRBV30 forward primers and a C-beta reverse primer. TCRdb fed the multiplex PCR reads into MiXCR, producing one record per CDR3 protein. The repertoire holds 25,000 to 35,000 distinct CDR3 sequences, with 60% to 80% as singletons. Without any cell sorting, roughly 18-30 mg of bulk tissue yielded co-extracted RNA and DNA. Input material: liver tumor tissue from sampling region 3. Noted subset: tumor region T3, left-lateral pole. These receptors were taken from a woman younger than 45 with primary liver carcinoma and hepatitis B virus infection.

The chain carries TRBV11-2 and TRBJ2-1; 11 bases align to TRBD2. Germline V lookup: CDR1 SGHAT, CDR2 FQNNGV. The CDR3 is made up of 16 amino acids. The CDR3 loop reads CACSTSLAGGHNEQFF. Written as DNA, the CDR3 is TGTGCATGCAGCACCTCTCTAGCGGGAGGACACAATGAGCAGTTCTTC.

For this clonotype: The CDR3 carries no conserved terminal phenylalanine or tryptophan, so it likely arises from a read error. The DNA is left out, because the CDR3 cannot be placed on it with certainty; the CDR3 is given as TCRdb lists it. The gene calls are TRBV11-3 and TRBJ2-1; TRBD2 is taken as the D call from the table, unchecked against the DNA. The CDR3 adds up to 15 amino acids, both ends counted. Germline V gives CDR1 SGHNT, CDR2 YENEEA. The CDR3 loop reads CANSRLAGGVYEKFI.

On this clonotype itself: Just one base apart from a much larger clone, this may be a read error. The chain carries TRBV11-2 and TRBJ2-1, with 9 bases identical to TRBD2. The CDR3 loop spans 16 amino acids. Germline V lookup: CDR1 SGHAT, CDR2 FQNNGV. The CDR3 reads CDSSRWTSALENEQFF. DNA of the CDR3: TGTGACAGTAGCCGGTGGACTAGCGCGTTAGAAAACGAGCAGTTCTTC.

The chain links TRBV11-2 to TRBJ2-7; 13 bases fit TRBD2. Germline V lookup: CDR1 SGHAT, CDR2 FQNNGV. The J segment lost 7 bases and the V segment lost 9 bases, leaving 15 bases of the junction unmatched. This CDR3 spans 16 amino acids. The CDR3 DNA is TGTGCCAGTAACTTAGTGGTTGGACTAGCGGGGGAAGAGCAGTACTTC. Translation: CASNLVVGLAGEEQYF.

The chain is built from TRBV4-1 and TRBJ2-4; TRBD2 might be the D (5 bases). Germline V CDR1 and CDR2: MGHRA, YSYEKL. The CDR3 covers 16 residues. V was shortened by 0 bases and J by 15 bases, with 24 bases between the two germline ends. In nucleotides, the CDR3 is TGCGCCAGCAGCCAAGATATGAATAGGGAGACGAGCAAGTGGTACTTC. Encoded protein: CASSQDMNRETSKWYF.

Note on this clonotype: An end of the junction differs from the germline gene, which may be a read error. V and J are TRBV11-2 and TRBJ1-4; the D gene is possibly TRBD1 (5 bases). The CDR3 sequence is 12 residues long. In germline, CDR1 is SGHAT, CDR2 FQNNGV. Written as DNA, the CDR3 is TGTGCCAACAGCCCCTGGGGGGGAAACTATTTTTTT. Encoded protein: CANSPWGGNYFF.

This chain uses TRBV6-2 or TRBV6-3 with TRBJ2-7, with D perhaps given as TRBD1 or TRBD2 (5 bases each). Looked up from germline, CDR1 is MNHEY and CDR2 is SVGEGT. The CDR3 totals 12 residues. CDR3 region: CVSSGTPREQYF. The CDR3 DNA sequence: TGTGTCTCCTCCGGGACCCCCCGTGAGCAGTACTTC.

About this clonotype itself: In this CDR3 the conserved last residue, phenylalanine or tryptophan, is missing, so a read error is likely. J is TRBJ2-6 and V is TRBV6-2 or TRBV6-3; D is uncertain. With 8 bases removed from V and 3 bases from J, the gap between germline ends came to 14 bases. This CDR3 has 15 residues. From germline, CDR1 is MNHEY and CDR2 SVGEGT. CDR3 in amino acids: CASCYGGLGANVLTY. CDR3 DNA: TGTGCCAGCTGCTACGGTGGGCTTGGGGCCAACGTCCTGACTTAC.

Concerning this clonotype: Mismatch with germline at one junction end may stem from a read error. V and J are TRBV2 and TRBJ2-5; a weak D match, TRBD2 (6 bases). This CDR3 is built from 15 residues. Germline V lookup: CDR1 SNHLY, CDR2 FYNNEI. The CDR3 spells CASSESAGRQEAQYF. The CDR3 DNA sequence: TGTGCCAGCAGCGAAAGTGCGGGACGGCAAGAGGCCCAGTACTTC.

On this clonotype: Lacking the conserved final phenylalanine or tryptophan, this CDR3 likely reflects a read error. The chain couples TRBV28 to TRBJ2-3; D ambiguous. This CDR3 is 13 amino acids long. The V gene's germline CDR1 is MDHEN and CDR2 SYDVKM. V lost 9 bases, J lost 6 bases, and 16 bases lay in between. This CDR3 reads CASCFNSADTQYC. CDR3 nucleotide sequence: TGTGCCAGTTGTTTTAACAGCGCTGATACGCAGTATTGT.

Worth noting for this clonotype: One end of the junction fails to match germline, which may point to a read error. The CDR3 DNA is TGTGCCAGCAGCCAATCTGGGTGTGTGACTTTCTTC. Protein product: CASSQSGCVTFF. V is TRBV14 and J is TRBJ1-1; D ambiguous. Looked up from germline, CDR1 is SGHDN and CDR2 is FVKESK. The CDR3 has 12 residues.

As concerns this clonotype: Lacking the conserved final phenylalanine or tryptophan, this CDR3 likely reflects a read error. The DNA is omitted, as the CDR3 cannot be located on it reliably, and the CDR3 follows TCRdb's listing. CDR3 sequence: CASSQDIGGAYGCTL. The rearrangement links TRBV14 to TRBJ1-2. The length of the CDR3 is 15 amino acids, counting both ends. Per germline, CDR1 SGHDN and CDR2 FVKESK.

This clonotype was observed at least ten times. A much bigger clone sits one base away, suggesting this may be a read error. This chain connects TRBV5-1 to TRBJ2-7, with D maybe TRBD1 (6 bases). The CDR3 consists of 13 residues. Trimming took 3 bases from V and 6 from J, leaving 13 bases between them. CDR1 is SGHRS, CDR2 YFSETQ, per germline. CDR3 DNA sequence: TGCGCCAGCAGCTGGGACAAGGCCTGCGAGCAGTACTTC. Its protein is CASSWDKACEQYF.

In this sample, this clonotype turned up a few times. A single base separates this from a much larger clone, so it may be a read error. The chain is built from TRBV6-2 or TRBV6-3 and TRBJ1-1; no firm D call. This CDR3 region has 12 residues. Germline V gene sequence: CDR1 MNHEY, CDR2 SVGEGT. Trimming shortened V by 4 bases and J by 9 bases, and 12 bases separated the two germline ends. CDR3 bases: TGTGCCAGCAGTTTATGGAGAGGAAAAGCTTTCTTT. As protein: CASSLWRGKAFF.

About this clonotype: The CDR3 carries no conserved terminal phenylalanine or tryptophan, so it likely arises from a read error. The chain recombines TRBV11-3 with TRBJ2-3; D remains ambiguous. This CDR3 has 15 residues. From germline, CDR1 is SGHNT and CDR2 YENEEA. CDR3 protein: CATSLDRHTTDTQYS. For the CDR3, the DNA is TGTGCCACCAGCTTAGATCGACATACTACAGATACGCAGTATTCT.

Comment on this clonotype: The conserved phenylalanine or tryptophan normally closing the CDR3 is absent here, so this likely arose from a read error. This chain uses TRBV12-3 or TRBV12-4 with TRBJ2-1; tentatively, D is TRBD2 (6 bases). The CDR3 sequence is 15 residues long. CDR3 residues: CVSSLSGISGLEQFS. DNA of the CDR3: TGTGTCAGCAGCCTGTCCGGGATTAGCGGACTTGAGCAGTTCTCC.

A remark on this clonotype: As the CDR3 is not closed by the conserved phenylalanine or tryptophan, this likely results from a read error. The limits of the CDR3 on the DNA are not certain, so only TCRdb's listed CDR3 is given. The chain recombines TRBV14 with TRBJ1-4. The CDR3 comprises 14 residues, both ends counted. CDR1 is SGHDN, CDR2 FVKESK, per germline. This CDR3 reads CASSRRWNNEKLFL.

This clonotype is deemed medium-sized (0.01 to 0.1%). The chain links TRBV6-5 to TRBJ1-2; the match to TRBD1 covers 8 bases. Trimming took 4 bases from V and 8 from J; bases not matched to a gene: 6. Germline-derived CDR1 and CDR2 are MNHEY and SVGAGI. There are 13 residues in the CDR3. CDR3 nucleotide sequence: TGTGCCAGCAGTTCGGACAGGGTTCACGGCTACACCTTC. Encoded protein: CASSSDRVHGYTF.

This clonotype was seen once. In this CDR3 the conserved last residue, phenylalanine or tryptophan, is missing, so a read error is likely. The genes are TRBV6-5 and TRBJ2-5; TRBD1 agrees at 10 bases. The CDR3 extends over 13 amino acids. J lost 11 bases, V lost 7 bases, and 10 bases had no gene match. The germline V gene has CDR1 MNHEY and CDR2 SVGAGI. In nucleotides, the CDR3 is TGTGCCAGCACTACCGACAGGGGGCTGACTCAGTACCTC. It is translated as CASTTDRGLTQYL.

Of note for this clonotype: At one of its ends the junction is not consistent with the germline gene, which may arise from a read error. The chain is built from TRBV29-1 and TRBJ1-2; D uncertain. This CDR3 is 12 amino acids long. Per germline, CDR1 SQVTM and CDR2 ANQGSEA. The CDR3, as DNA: TGCAGCATTGTCTACTGGGGTGGCGGCTACGCCTTC. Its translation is CSIVYWGGGYAF.

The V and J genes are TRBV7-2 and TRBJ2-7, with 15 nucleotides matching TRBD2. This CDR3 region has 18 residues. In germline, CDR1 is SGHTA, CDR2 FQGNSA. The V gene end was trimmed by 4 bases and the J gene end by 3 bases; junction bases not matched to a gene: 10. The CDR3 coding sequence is TGTGCCAGCAGCTCCGGGGGACTAGCGGGAGGAGGGTACTACGAGCAGTACTTC. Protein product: CASSSGGLAGGGYYEQYF.

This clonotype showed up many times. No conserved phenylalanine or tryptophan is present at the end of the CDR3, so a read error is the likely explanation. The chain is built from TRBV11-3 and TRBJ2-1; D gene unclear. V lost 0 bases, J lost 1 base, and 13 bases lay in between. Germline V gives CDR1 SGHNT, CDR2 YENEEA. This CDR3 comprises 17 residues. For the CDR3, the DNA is TGTGCCAGCAGCTTAGATCCCAGGAGTTTTTCCTACAATGAGCAGTTCTCC. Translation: CASSLDPRSFSYNEQFS.

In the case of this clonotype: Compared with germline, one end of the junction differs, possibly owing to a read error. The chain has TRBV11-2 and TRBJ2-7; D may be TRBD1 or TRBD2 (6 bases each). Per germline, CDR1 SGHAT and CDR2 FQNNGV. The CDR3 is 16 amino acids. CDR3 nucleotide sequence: TGTGCCAGCAGCTTAGCGTCGGGGGCAGGAGACTACCAGCAGTATTTC. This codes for CASSLASGAGDYQQYF.

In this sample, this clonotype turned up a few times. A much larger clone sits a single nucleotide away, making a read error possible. The CDR3 sequence is CTSSYPGGLKLFF. In DNA, the CDR3 is TGTACCAGCAGCTACCCGGGGGGTCTGAAACTGTTTTTT. This sequence joins TRBV11-2 and TRBJ1-4; maybe TRBD1 (5 bases). Germline V gives CDR1 SGHAT, CDR2 FQNNGV. The CDR3 has 13 residues.

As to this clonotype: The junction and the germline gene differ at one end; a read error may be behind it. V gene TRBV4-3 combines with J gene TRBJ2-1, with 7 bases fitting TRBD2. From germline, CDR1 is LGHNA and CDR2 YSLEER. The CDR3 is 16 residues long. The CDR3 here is CARSQDWDYAHNEQFF. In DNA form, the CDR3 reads TGCGCCCGCAGCCAAGATTGGGACTACGCTCACAATGAGCAGTTCTTC.

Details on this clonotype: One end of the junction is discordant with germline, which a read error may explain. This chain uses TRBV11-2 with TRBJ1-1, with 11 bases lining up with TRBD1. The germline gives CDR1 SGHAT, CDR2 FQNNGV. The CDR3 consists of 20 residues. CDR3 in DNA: TGTGTCAGCAGCGCTCTGGACAGGGGGCGCAAGAGGTTGAGTAACACTGAAGCTTTCTTT. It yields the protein CVSSALDRGRKRLSNTEAFF.

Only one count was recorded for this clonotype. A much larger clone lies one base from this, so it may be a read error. CDR3 bases: TGCAGTGCTAGGAGATATGTGGGAAAGCACGACGACCAGTACTTC. This translates into CSARRYVGKHDDQYF. J is TRBJ2-7 and V is TRBV20-1; D gene uncertain. This CDR3 has 15 residues. The germline V gene encodes CDR1 DFQATT and CDR2 SNEGSKA (reference sequence).

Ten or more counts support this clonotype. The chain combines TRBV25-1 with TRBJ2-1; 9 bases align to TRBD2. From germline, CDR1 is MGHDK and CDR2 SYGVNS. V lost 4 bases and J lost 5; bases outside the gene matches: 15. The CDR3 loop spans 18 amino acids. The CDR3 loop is CASSGIHIIAGADNEQFF. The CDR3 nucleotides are TGTGCCAGCAGTGGTATCCACATCATAGCGGGAGCGGACAATGAGCAGTTCTTC.

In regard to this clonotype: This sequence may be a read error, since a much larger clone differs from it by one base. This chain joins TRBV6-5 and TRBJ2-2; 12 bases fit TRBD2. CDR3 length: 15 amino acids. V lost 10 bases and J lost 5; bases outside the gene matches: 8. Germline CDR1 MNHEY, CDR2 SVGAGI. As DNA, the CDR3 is TGTGCCAACAGCCTACTAGCGGGAGGTACCGGGGAGCTGTTTTTT. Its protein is CANSLLAGGTGELFF.

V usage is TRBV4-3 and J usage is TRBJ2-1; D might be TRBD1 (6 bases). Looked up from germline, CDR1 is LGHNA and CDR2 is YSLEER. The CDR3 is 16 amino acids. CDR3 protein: CACSQNVGGARDEQFF. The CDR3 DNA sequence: TGCGCATGCAGCCAAAACGTAGGGGGAGCCAGAGATGAGCAGTTCTTC.

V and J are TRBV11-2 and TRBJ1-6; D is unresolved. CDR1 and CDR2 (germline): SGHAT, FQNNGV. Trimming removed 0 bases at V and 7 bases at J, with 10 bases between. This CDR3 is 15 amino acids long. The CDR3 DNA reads TGTGCCAGCAGCTTAGACCTGTGGGCCAATTCACCCCTCCACTTT. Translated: CASSLDLWANSPLHF.